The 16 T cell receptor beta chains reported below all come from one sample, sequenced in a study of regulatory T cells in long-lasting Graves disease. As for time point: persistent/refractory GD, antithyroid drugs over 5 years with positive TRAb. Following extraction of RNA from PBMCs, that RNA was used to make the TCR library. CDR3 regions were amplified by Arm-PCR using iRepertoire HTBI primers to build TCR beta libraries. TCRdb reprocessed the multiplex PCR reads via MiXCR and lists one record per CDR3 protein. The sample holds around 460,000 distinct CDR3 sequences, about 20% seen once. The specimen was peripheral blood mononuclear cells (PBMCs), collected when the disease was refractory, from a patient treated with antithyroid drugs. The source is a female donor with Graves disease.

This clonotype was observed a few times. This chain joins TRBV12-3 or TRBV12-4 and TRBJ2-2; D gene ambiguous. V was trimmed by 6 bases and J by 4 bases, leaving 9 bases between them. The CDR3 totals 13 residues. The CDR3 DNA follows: TGTGCCAGCAGACCCCTCAGCACCGGGGAGCTGTTTTTT. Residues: CASRPLSTGELFF.

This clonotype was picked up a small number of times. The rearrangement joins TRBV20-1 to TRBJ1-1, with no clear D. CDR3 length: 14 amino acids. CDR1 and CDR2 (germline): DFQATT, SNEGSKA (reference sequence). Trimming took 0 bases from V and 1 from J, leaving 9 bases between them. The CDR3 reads CSAREVKGNTEAFF. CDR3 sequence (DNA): TGCAGTGCTAGAGAAGTTAAGGGGAACACTGAAGCTTTCTTT.

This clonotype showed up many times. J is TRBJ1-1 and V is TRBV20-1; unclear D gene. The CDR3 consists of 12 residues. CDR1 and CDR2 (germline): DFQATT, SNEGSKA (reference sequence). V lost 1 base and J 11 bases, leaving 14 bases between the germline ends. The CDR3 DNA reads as TGCAGTGCTAGAGGGACTGAGTACTTGGCTTTCTTT. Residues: CSARGTEYLAFF.

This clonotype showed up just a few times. Written as DNA, the CDR3 is TGTGCCAGCAGCTTGGATCCTTTTAGCAATCAGCCCCAGCATTTT. Protein product: CASSLDPFSNQPQHF. V is TRBV5-4 and J is TRBJ1-5; no definite D call. V was cut by 0 bases and J by 0 bases, with 7 bases left in between. The CDR3 is 15 amino acids. Germline lookup yields CDR1 SGHNT and CDR2 YYREEE (reference sequence).

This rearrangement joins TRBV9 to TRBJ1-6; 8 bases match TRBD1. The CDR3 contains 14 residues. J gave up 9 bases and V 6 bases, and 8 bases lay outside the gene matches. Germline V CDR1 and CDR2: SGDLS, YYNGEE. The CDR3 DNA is TGTGCCAGCAATGAGGACAGGGTGGGTTCACCCCTCCACTTT. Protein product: CASNEDRVGSPLHF.

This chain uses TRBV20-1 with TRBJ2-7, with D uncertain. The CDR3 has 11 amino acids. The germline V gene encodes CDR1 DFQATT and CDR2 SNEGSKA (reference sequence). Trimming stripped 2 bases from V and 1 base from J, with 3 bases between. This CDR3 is CSARNSYEQYF. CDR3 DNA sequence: TGCAGTGCTAGAAATTCCTACGAGCAGTACTTC.

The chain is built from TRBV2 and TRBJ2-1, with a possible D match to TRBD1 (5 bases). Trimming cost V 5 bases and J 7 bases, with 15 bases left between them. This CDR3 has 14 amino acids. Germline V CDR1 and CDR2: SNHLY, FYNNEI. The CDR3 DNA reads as TGTGCCAGCAGTCCGGACATTAATGGGAATGAGCAGTTCTTC. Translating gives CASSPDINGNEQFF.

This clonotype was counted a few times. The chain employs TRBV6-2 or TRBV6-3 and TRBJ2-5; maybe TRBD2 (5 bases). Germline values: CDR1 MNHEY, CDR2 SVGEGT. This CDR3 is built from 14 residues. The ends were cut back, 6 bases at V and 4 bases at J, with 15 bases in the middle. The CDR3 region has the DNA TGTGCCAGCAGGGAGGACGGGTTGGGAGAGACCCAGTACTTC. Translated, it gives CASREDGLGETQYF.

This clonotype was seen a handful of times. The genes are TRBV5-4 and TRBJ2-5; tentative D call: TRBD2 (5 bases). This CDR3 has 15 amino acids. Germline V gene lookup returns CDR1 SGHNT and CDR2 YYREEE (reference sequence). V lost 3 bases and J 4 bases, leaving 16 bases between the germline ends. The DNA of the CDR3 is TGTGCCAGCAGCTGGAAAGGGATCCGGGGAGAGACCCAGTACTTC. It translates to CASSWKGIRGETQYF.

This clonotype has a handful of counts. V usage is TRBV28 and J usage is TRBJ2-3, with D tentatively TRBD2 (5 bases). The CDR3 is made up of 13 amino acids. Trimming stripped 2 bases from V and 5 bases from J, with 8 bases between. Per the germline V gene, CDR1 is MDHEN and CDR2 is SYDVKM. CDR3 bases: TGTGCCAGCAGTTTACTGCGGGTAGATACGCAGTATTTT. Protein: CASSLLRVDTQYF.

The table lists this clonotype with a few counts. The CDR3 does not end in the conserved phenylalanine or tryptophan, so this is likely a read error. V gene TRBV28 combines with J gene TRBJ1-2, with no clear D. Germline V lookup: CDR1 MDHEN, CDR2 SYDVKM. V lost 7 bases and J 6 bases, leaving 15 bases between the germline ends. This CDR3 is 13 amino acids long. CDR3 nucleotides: TGTGCCAGCAATTATGTAATGGGTGATGGCTACACCCTC. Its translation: CASNYVMGDGYTL.

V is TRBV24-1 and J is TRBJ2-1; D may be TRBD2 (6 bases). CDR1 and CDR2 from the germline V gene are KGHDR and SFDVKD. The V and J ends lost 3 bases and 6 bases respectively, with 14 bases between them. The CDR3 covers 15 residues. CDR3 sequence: CATSDAGTDGNEQFF. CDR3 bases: TGTGCCACCAGTGATGCCGGGACTGACGGCAATGAGCAGTTCTTC.

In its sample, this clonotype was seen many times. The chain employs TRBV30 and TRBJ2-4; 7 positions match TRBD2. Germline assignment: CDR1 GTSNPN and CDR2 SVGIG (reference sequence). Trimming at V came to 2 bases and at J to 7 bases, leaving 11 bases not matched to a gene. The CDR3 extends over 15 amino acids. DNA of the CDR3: TGTGCCTGGAGTAAGGGGCGGGAGATCGGGAACATTCAGTACTTC. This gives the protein CAWSKGREIGNIQYF.

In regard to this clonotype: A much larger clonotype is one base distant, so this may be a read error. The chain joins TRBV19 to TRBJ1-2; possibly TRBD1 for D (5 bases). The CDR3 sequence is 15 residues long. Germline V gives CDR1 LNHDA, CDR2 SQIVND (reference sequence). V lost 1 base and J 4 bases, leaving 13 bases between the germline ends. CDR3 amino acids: CASSIAAGRSYGYTF. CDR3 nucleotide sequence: TGTGCCAGTAGTATAGCGGCAGGGCGAAGCTATGGCTACACCTTC. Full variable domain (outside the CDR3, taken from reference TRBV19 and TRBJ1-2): DGGITQSPKYLFRKEGQNVTLSCEQNLNHDAMYWYRQDPGQGLRLIYYSQIVNDFQKGDIAEGYSVSREKKESFPLTVTSAQKNPTAFYLCASSIAAGRSYGYTFGSGTRLTVV.

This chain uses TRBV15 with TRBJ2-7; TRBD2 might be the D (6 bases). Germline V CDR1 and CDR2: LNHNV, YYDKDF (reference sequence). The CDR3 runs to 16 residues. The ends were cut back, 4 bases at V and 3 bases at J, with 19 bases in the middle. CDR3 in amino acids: CATSTWGGDPFYEQYF. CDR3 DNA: TGTGCCACCAGCACCTGGGGCGGGGACCCATTCTACGAGCAGTACTTC.

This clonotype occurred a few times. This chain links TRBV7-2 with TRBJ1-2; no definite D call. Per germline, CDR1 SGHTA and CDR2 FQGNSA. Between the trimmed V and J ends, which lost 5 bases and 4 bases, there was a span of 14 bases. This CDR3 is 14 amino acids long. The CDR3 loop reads CASSPAGVSYGYTF. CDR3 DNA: TGTGCCAGCAGCCCCGCCGGGGTTTCCTATGGCTACACCTTC.